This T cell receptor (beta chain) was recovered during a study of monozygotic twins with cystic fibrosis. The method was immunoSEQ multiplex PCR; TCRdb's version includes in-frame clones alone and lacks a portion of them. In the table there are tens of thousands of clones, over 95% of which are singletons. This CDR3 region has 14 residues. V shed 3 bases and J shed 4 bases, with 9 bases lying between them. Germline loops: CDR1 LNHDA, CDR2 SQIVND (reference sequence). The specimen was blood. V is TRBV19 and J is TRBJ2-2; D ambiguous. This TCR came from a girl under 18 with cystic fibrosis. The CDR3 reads CASSILFITGELFF. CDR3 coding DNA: TGTGCCAGTAGTATTCTTTTTATCACCGGGGAGCTGTTTTTT.